The 15 T cell receptor beta chains below come from one sample, sequenced in a study of molecular identifiers for immune sequencing clone quantification. From the PCR reads, TCRdb called clonotypes with MiXCR, one entry per CDR3 protein. The table records about half a million distinct CDR3 sequences, about 25% of them present only once. The sequenced sample was naive CD8+ T cells from blood, with Jurkat cell RNA spiked in. This sample's subset: FACS-sorted CD8+CD4-CCR7+CD45RA+ naive T cells. Receptor source: a human donor in good health. Some libraries in this study had Jurkat cell RNA spiked in.

On this clonotype itself: At one of its ends the junction is not consistent with the germline gene, which may arise from a read error. V gene TRBV9 combines with J gene TRBJ1-5, with unresolved D. Germline lookup yields CDR1 SGDLS and CDR2 YYNGEE. This CDR3 contains 13 residues. The CDR3 region has the DNA TGTGCCAGCAGCGCTACCGGGAATCGGCCCCAGCATTTT. Its translation is CASSATGNRPQHF.

This clonotype was counted a few times. This chain joins TRBV19 and TRBJ2-4; D call uncertain. The V gene lost 5 bases and the J gene lost 1 base, with 12 bases spanning the gap. Germline CDR1 and CDR2: LNHDA and SQIVND (reference sequence). This CDR3 is built from 15 residues. The CDR3 region has the DNA TGTGCCAGTAGTCTTGGGTTTCGGGCCAAAAACATTCAGTACTTC. It codes for CASSLGFRAKNIQYF.

The V call is TRBV18, the J call TRBJ2-2, with 9 bases matching TRBD2. J lost 4 bases, V lost 4 bases, and 10 bases had no gene match. The length of the CDR3 is 17 residues. Germline V lookup: CDR1 KGHSH, CDR2 LQKENI. The CDR3: CASSLRSGLAITGELFF. In nucleotides, the CDR3 is TGTGCCAGCTCACTAAGGTCAGGACTAGCGATCACCGGGGAGCTGTTTTTT. Drawing the rest from reference TRBV18 and TRBJ2-2, the complete variable domain is NAGVMQNPRHLVRRRGQEARLRCSPMKGHSHVYWYRQLPEEGLKFMVYLQKENIIDESGMPKERFSAEFPKEGPSILRIQQVVRGDSAAYFCASSLRSGLAITGELFFGEGSRLTVL.

This clonotype has at least ten counts. This rearrangement joins TRBV6-5 to TRBJ2-7; TRBD2 might be the D (6 bases). Trimming removed 2 bases at V and 5 bases at J, with 16 bases between. The CDR3 has 15 amino acids. The germline V gene encodes CDR1 MNHEY and CDR2 SVGAGI. The DNA of the CDR3 is TGTGCCAGCAGTTACCTAGGGGAGGCGACTAACGAGCAGTACTTC. As protein: CASSYLGEATNEQYF.

With regard to this clonotype: This may stem from a read error, because a much larger clone lies one nucleotide away. Without the conserved terminal phenylalanine or tryptophan, this CDR3 likely stems from a read error. This CDR3 is CASGLGTASEQYL. The CDR3 nucleotides are TGTGCCAGCGGCCTGGGGACGGCGTCCGAGCAGTACCTC. The V call is TRBV6-5, the J call TRBJ2-7, with D perhaps TRBD1 or TRBD2 (5 bases each). Trimming took off 8 bases at V and 6 bases at J, with 17 bases between the two ends. Germline CDR1 is MNHEY and CDR2 is SVGAGI. The CDR3 loop spans 13 amino acids.

The chain employs TRBV27 and TRBJ2-2, with unresolved D. V shed 4 bases and J shed 4 bases, with 10 bases lying between them. Germline values: CDR1 MNHEY, CDR2 SMNVEV (reference sequence). The CDR3 covers 14 residues. The CDR3 bases are TGTGCCAGCAGTTCATCCCCGGTCACCGGGGAGCTGTTTTTT. It yields the protein CASSSSPVTGELFF.

With regard to this clonotype: A much larger clone differs from this one at a single base, so this may be a read error. The chain has TRBV29-1 and TRBJ2-2; possibly TRBD1 for D (5 bases). The germline gives CDR1 SQVTM, CDR2 ANQGSEA. The CDR3 is 14 amino acids. The CDR3 protein is CRVMTDTNTGELFF. The CDR3 nucleotides read TGCAGGGTTATGACAGATACGAACACCGGGGAGCTGTTTTTT.

As concerns this clonotype: One end of the junction does not line up with germline, which may come from a read error. The chain employs TRBV6-5 and TRBJ1-4; D is unclear. Per germline, CDR1 MNHEY and CDR2 SVGAGI. CDR3 length: 15 residues. CDR3 nucleotides: TGTGCCAGCAGTTACGATCTTACCACTAATGAAAAACGGTTTTTT. As protein: CASSYDLTTNEKRFF.

At least ten counts were recorded for this clonotype. The chain uses TRBV4-1 and TRBJ2-7, with 10 bases fitting TRBD1. V was clipped by 8 bases and J by 5 bases; unmatched bases: 9. Germline V gene lookup returns CDR1 MGHRA and CDR2 YSYEKL. The CDR3 loop spans 14 amino acids. Here the CDR3 reads CASGGTGETNEQYF. For the CDR3, the DNA is TGCGCCAGCGGTGGGACAGGGGAAACGAACGAGCAGTACTTC.

This clonotype was seen just once. This chain connects TRBV20-1 to TRBJ2-5, with a possible D match to TRBD1 (6 bases). V was trimmed by 5 bases and J by 4 bases, leaving 14 bases between them. The CDR3 covers 13 residues. Germline assignment: CDR1 DFQATT and CDR2 SNEGSKA (reference sequence). CDR3 amino acids: CSASSEGGETQYF. The CDR3, as DNA: TGCAGTGCTTCCAGCGAAGGGGGAGAGACCCAGTACTTC.

This clonotype was recorded many times. The V call is TRBV6-2 or TRBV6-3, the J call TRBJ1-5; D is unclear. Germline CDR1 is MNHEY and CDR2 is SVGEGT. This CDR3 comprises 15 residues. V shed 1 base and J shed 3 bases, with 10 bases lying between them. CDR3 sequence: CASSYYGSDNQPQHF. The CDR3 coding sequence is TGTGCCAGCAGTTACTACGGCAGTGACAATCAGCCCCAGCATTTT.

V gene TRBV15 combines with J gene TRBJ1-3; D uncertain. The CDR3 covers 15 residues. Trimming shortened V by 6 bases and J by 0 bases, and 12 bases separated the two germline ends. Germline V lookup: CDR1 LNHNV, CDR2 YYDKDF (reference sequence). CDR3 nucleotide sequence: TGTGCCACCAGTGCCCGGACGTTCTCTGGAAACACCATATATTTT. Translation gives CATSARTFSGNTIYF.

Concerning this clonotype: This may come from a read error, since a much larger clone is one base off. The chain joins TRBV6-2 or TRBV6-3 to TRBJ1-5; D unclear. This CDR3 comprises 14 residues. Germline-derived CDR1 and CDR2 are MNHEY and SVGEGT. CDR3 nucleotide sequence: TGTGCCAGCAGGCCAGATATCTACAATCCGCCCCAGCATTTT. This encodes CASRPDIYNPPQHF.

The chain combines TRBV7-9 with TRBJ2-1; TRBD2 matches 7 bases. The germline V gene has CDR1 SEHNR and CDR2 FQNEAQ (reference sequence). The CDR3 is 15 amino acids. V dropped 7 bases and J dropped 2; count of bases not matched to a gene: 8. This chain's CDR3 is CASTLLAPTYNEQFF. In nucleotides, the CDR3 is TGTGCCAGCACTCTACTAGCGCCCACCTACAATGAGCAGTTCTTC.

This clonotype was picked up many times. The genes are TRBV24-1 and TRBJ1-5; D possibly corresponds to TRBD1 (5 bases). The CDR3 is 13 amino acids. Germline CDR1 is KGHDR and CDR2 is SFDVKD. V gave up 3 bases and J gave up 3 bases, with 5 bases separating them. The DNA for the CDR3 is TGTGCCACCAGTGATGGGACCAATCAGCCCCAGCATTTT. It yields the protein CATSDGTNQPQHF.